This TCR beta chain was recovered during a study of T cells in narcolepsy. About the research overall: Enrolled donors included narcolepsy type 1 or type 2 patients and healthy controls. The study, taken as a whole, reports: Healthy controls reportedly lacked the autoreactive clonotypes serially found in patients' blood. Comparing one patient's CSF and blood CD4+ clonotypes highlighted HCRT- and TRIB2-specific autoreactive clonotypes. Autoreactive clone sequences were missing from some blood memory CD4+ repertoires.

The repertoire was sequenced with immunoSEQ multiplex PCR; TCRdb's copy has only in-frame clones and lacks some. The sample contains around 30,000 clones, around four fifths of which appear only once. About this clone: Antigen unknown.

Trimming cost V 6 bases and J 5 bases, with 7 bases left between them. From germline, CDR1 is DFQATT and CDR2 SNEGSKA (reference sequence). The CDR3 extends over 10 amino acids. This chain joins TRBV20-1 and TRBJ2-5; no firm D call. This receptor was obtained from a human donor with narcolepsy. Sequenced sample: CD45RA- memory CD4+ T cells from PBMCs. The CDR3 spells CSASAETQYF. The CDR3 bases are TGCAGTGCATCAGCGGAGACCCAGTACTTC.